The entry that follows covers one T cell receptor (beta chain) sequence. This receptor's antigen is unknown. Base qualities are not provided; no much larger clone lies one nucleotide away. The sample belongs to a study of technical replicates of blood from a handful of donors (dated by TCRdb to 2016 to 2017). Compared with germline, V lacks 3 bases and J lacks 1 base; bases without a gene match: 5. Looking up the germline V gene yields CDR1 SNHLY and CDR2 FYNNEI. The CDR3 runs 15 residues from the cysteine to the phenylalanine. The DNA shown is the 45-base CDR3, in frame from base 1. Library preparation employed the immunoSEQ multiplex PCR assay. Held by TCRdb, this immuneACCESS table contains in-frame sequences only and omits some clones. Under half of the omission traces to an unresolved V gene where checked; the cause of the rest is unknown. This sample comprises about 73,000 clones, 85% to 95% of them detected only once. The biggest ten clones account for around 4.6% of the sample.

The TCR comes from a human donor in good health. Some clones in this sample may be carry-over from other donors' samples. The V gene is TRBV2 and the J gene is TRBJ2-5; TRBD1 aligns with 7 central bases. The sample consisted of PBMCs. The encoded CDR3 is CASSDRDSLQETQYF. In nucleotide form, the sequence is TGTGCCAGCAGTGACCGGGACAGCCTCCAAGAGACCCAGTACTTC.